The present TCR beta chain was sequenced within a study of blood T cells in healthy people across ages. Then a second PCR, running roughly 7 to 12 cycles, was carried out with a sample-barcoded 5' primer and a J-beta primer mix. Via MiXCR, TCRdb re-called the 5' RACE reads, giving one row per CDR3 protein. The sample consists of roughly 410,000 distinct CDR3 sequences, 45% to 60% of them appearing once. All donors came from Russia, were Caucasian and healthy, and spanned ages about 6 to 95. CDR3 length: 14 amino acids. Germline loops: CDR1 DFQATT, CDR2 SNEGSKA (reference sequence). V lost 2 bases and J lost 4, with 9 bases in between.

Sequences were obtained from blood. The chain is built from TRBV20-1 and TRBJ2-6; D is unclear. The TCR comes from a man in his 60s in good health. CDR3 loop: CSARSARGANVLTF. CDR3 nucleotide sequence: TGCAGTGCTAGATCTGCCCGGGGGGCCAACGTCCTGACTTTC.